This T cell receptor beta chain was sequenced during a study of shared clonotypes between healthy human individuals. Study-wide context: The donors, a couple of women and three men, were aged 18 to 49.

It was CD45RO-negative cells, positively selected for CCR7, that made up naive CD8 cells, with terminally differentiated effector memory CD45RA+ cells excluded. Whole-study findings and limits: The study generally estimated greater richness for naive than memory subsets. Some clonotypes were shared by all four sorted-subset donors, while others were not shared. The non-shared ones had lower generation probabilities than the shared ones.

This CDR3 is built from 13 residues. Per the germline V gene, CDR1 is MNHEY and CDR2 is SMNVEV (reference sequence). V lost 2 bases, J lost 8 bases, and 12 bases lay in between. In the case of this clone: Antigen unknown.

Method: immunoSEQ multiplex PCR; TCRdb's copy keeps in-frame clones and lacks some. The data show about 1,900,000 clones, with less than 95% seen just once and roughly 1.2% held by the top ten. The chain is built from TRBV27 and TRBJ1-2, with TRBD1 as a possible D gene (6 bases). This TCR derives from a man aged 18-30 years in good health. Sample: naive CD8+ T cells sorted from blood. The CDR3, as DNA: TGTGCCAGCAGTTTAAGGGGGGCGCCGGGCTACACCTTC. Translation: CASSLRGAPGYTF.